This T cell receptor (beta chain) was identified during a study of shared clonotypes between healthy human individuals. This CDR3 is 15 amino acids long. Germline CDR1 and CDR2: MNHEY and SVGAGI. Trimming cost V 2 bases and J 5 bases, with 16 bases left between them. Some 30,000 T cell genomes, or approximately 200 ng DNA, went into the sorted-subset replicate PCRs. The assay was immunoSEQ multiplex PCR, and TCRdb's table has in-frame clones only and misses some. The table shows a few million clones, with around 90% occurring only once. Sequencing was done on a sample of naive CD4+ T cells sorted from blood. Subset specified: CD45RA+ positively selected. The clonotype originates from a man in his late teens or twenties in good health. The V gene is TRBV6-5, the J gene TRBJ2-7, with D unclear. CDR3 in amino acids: CASSYDSPATNEQYF. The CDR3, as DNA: TGTGCCAGCAGTTACGATTCCCCAGCTACGAACGAGCAGTACTTC.